The clone carrying this TCR beta chain was counted only a few times. This record belongs to a study of cytomegalovirus exposure and HLA in healthy donors. PCR used 60 Vbeta primers and 13 Jbeta primers. Libraries were prepared by immunoSEQ multiplex PCR; TCRdb keeps only in-frame clonotypes and omits some of them. The table records 130,000 or so clones, 6.5% to 9.5% of them present only once. Trimming removed 0 bases at V and 0 bases at J, with 11 bases between. The CDR3 is 17 amino acids. Germline V gene data show CDR1 as LGHNA and CDR2 as YNFKEQ. The gene calls are TRBV4-2 and TRBJ2-2; maybe TRBD1 (5 bases). This sequence was found in a middle-aged man in good health and CMV-seronegative. The material sequenced was PBMCs. DNA for the CDR3: TGTGCCAGCAGCCAAGAGGGGCCAGGGTCGAACACCGGGGAGCTGTTTTTT. As protein: CASSQEGPGSNTGELFF.